This T cell receptor beta chain was sequenced in a study of CD8+CD57+ T cells in acquired aplastic anemia. As for the study in general: Sorted CD4+ and CD8+ cells yielded DNA averaging about 3.2 ug.

This clonotype was counted a few times. Its specificity is not known. The template for TCR beta VDJ and CDR3 sequence profiling was genomic DNA. TCRdb analysed the reads with MiXCR anew, one entry per CDR3 protein. Here the sample spans about 190,000 distinct CDR3 sequences, roughly half being singletons. The CDR3 has 18 amino acids. Germline V gene lookup returns CDR1 MNHEY and CDR2 SVGEGT. After removal of 0 bases from V and 3 bases from J, the junction contained 5 bases not matched to a gene. Study outcomes and limitations: Both patients and controls carried the same twenty-nine CD8+ CDR3 sequences.

The clonotype originates from a human donor in good health, serving as a control. Sample: sorted CD4+, CD8+, or CD8+CD57+ T cells (not recorded which) from PBMCs. The gene calls are TRBV6-2 or TRBV6-3 and TRBJ2-2, with TRBD2 matching 12 bases. CDR3 nucleotide sequence: TGTGCCAGCAGTTACTCCCTAGCGGGGGGGCTCGACACCGGGGAGCTGTTTTTT. Residues: CASSYSLAGGLDTGELFF.